This entry lists 23 T cell receptor beta chains sequenced from one sample in a study of human T cells and chemical hapten exposure. Documented time point: patch test 2, 6 weeks after DPC sensitization. Specified treatment: therapeutic diphenylcyclopropenone sensitization with weekly scalp DPC. Each CDR3 protein is one row after TCRdb ran MiXCR on the RACE reads. The sample contains more than 70,000 distinct CDR3 sequences, approximately 10% of which appear only once. The sample consisted of whole blood, taken in connection with sensitization to the hapten diphenylcyclopropenone (DPC). Receptors originate from a man younger than 35 with alopecia areata. Some clones in this sample may be carry-over from other donors' samples.

This chain links TRBV29-1 with TRBJ2-5; 8 bases map to TRBD1. This CDR3 is 14 amino acids long. Germline trimming cut 4 bases from V and 4 bases from J; bases unmatched to any gene: 8. CDR1 and CDR2 from the germline V gene are SQVTM and ANQGSEA. The CDR3 spells CSVVSDRVGETQYF. Written as DNA, the CDR3 is TGCAGCGTTGTGTCGGACAGGGTTGGAGAGACCCAGTACTTC.

This clonotype was found many times. The V call is TRBV11-2, the J call TRBJ1-1; TRBD1 aligns across 10 bases. The J segment lost 5 bases and the V segment lost 8 bases, leaving 2 bases of the junction unmatched. CDR3 size: 12 residues. Germline V CDR1 and CDR2: SGHAT, FQNNGV. The CDR3 nucleotides are TGTGCCAGCCGACAGGGGGCTACTGAAGCTTTCTTT. Translated, it gives CASRQGATEAFF.

This clonotype has more than one count but fewer than ten. The V call is TRBV28, the J call TRBJ1-1, with D unresolved. The CDR3 runs to 12 residues. The germline V gene has CDR1 MDHEN and CDR2 SYDVKM. Trimming left V 6 bases short and J 7 bases short, with 12 bases between. The CDR3 region is CASSLTVDEAFF. The DNA for the CDR3 is TGTGCCAGCAGCCTGACGGTAGATGAAGCTTTCTTT.

This clonotype appeared a few times. This rearrangement joins TRBV28 to TRBJ2-5; the D call may be TRBD1 or TRBD2 (7 bases each). Trimming cost V 2 bases and J 5 bases, with 15 bases left between them. The CDR3 is made up of 15 amino acids. Germline lookup yields CDR1 MDHEN and CDR2 SYDVKM. The CDR3 loop is CASSLGQGGMETQYF. CDR3 sequence (DNA): TGTGCCAGCAGTTTAGGTCAGGGGGGGATGGAGACCCAGTACTTC.

This clonotype appeared many times. The rearrangement uses TRBV11-2 and TRBJ2-7; D could derive from TRBD1 or TRBD2 (5 bases each). Germline CDR1 reads SGHAT; CDR2 reads FQNNGV. The germline V and J ends were trimmed by 5 bases and 1 base, with 9 bases remaining between them. The CDR3 is 13 amino acids. CDR3 loop: CASSTGPSYEQYF. CDR3 sequence (DNA): TGTGCCAGCAGCACGGGACCATCCTACGAGCAGTACTTC.

The rearrangement uses TRBV20-1 and TRBJ2-7; possibly TRBD1 or TRBD2 for D (5 bases each). CDR1 is DFQATT and CDR2 is SNEGSKA in the germline V gene (reference sequence). Trimming removed 6 bases from V and 2 bases from J, with 17 bases in between. There are 14 residues in the CDR3. CDR3 nucleotides: TGCAGTGCCATGATGGGGGACGGCACCTACGAGCAGTACGTC. This translates into CSAMMGDGTYEQYV.

The table lists this clonotype with a few counts. The rearrangement joins TRBV20-1 to TRBJ2-3; D gene unclear. The CDR3 covers 12 residues. CDR1 and CDR2 (germline): DFQATT, SNEGSKA (reference sequence). V lost 0 bases and J 5 bases, leaving 6 bases between the germline ends. The CDR3 region has the DNA TGCAGTGCTAGAGATCCGAAAGATACGCAGTATTTT. It yields the protein CSARDPKDTQYF.

At least ten counts were recorded for this clonotype. The V and J genes are TRBV14 and TRBJ2-3; 7 nucleotides agree with TRBD2. The CDR3 consists of 15 residues. CDR1 is SGHDN and CDR2 is FVKESK in the germline V gene. The junction had 2 bases not matched to a gene; V was cut back by 1 base and J by 1 base. In nucleotides, the CDR3 is TGTGCCAGCAGCCAAGCGGGGGGAGGCACAGATACGCAGTATTTT. Amino acid sequence: CASSQAGGGTDTQYF.

This chain joins TRBV4-3 and TRBJ1-1; a weak D match, TRBD1 (6 bases). This CDR3 has 18 residues. V lost 0 bases and J 3 bases, leaving 20 bases between the germline ends. In germline, CDR1 is LGHNA, CDR2 YSLEER. The CDR3 region has the DNA TGCGCCAGCAGCCAAGATTTAGACAGGTGGCTTCTGGACACTGAAGCTTTCTTT. As protein: CASSQDLDRWLLDTEAFF.

In this sample, this clonotype turned up many times. This chain connects TRBV7-3 to TRBJ2-5, with unresolved D. Trimming left V 4 bases short and J 1 base short, with 13 bases between. The CDR3 is 15 residues long. From germline, CDR1 is SGHTA and CDR2 FQGTGA. CDR3 protein: CASSSSGVIQETQYF. In nucleotides, the CDR3 is TGTGCCAGCAGCTCCTCCGGCGTAATCCAAGAGACCCAGTACTTC.

The rearrangement uses TRBV7-2 and TRBJ2-5; a weak D match, TRBD1 (6 bases). The germline gives CDR1 SGHTA, CDR2 FQGNSA. CDR3 length: 13 amino acids. V gave up 3 bases and J gave up 6 bases, with 11 bases separating them. Written as DNA, the CDR3 is TGTGCCAGCAGCTTCCCAGGGGAGAAGACCCAGTACTTC. It encodes CASSFPGEKTQYF.

This clonotype was seen ten or more times. This chain connects TRBV20-1 to TRBJ2-5; 9 bases fit TRBD2. J lost 4 bases, V lost 1 base, and 1 base had no gene match. Per the germline V gene, CDR1 is DFQATT and CDR2 is SNEGSKA (reference sequence). This CDR3 comprises 13 residues. The CDR3 reads CSARVSGGETQYF. The CDR3, as DNA: TGCAGTGCTAGAGTTAGCGGGGGAGAGACCCAGTACTTC.

This sequence joins TRBV20-1 and TRBJ2-1, with 7 bases lining up with TRBD1. Germline values: CDR1 DFQATT, CDR2 SNEGSKA (reference sequence). This CDR3 contains 15 residues. V shed 3 bases, J shed 4 bases, and the junction held 9 bases outside the gene matches. The CDR3 here is CSARPRDREYNEQFF. In DNA form, the CDR3 reads TGCAGTGCTAGGCCCCGGGACAGAGAATACAATGAGCAGTTCTTC.

The V gene is TRBV7-3, the J gene TRBJ2-4; 9 bases fit TRBD1. The CDR3 consists of 15 residues. CDR1 is SGHTA and CDR2 is FQGTGA in the germline V gene. J was trimmed by 1 base and V by 4 bases; bases with no gene match: 2. CDR3 protein: CASSSTGGAKNIQYF. As DNA, the CDR3 is TGTGCCAGCAGCTCGACAGGGGGTGCCAAAAACATTCAGTACTTC.

The chain links TRBV9 to TRBJ2-5, with a possible D match to TRBD1 (6 bases). V lost 3 bases and J lost 2, with 11 bases in between. The CDR3 length is 14 residues. Germline loops: CDR1 SGDLS, CDR2 YYNGEE. CDR3 DNA sequence: TGTGCCAGCAGCGCAGGACAGCTTCAAGAGACCCAGTACTTC. Amino acids: CASSAGQLQETQYF.

This clonotype was picked up a small number of times. This rearrangement joins TRBV5-1 to TRBJ1-4; possible D gene TRBD1, 5 bases. In germline, CDR1 is SGHRS, CDR2 YFSETQ. CDR3 length equals 14 residues. V was trimmed by 2 bases and J by 7 bases, leaving 12 bases between them. The CDR3 reads CASSFRDAGEKLFF. The CDR3 DNA reads TGCGCCAGCAGCTTCCGGGACGCTGGTGAAAAACTGTTTTTT.

The chain combines TRBV5-6 with TRBJ2-7, with D unresolved. V lost 1 base and J lost 1, with 6 bases in between. The CDR3 loop spans 13 amino acids. Looked up from germline, CDR1 is SGHDT and CDR2 is YYEEEE. The CDR3 coding sequence is TGTGCCAGCAGCTTGAGGCAGTCCTACGAGCAGTACTTC. It specifies CASSLRQSYEQYF.

This clonotype was seen more than once but under ten times. This rearrangement joins TRBV6-2 or TRBV6-3 to TRBJ1-5; D ambiguous. CDR3 length: 12 residues. CDR1 MNHEY and CDR2 SVGEGT come from the germline V gene. The germline V and J ends were trimmed by 6 bases and 1 base, with 4 bases remaining between them. The DNA of the CDR3 is TGTGCCAGCAGGTCAAGCAATCAGCCCCAGCATTTT. It specifies CASRSSNQPQHF.

The table lists this clonotype with many counts. The chain links TRBV7-9 to TRBJ2-1, with 11 bases matching TRBD2. The CDR3 has 15 amino acids. Germline loops: CDR1 SEHNR, CDR2 FQNEAQ (reference sequence). Losses at the gene ends were 4 bases for V and 4 bases for J; bases not matched to a gene: 3. CDR3 in amino acids: CASSSLAGGYNEQFF. The CDR3 region has the DNA TGTGCCAGCAGCTCCTTAGCGGGGGGGTACAATGAGCAGTTCTTC.

The genes are TRBV7-9 and TRBJ2-1; 10 bases are a match to TRBD2. This CDR3 is built from 18 residues. V lost 1 base to trimming and J lost 2 bases; unmatched junction nucleotides: 8. Germline CDR1 and CDR2: SEHNR and FQNEAQ (reference sequence). The CDR3: CASSLVPSGGPTYNEQFF. CDR3 coding DNA: TGTGCCAGCAGCTTAGTGCCTAGCGGGGGCCCAACCTACAATGAGCAGTTCTTC.

The J gene is TRBJ1-2, the V gene TRBV6-6; D ambiguous. The CDR3 sequence is 12 residues long. CDR1 and CDR2 (germline): MNHNY, SVGAGI (reference sequence). Trimming took off 2 bases at V and 8 bases at J, with 9 bases between the two ends. DNA for the CDR3: TGTGCCAGCAGTTACAAAGGGTTCGGCTACACCTTC. Translated: CASSYKGFGYTF.

This clonotype was recorded at least ten times. The rearrangement links TRBV6-2 or TRBV6-3 to TRBJ1-5, with D possibly being TRBD1 (5 bases). The germline V gene encodes CDR1 MNHEY and CDR2 SVGEGT. The CDR3 consists of 11 residues. Trimming removed 5 bases at V and 6 bases at J, with 5 bases between. The CDR3 coding sequence is TGTGCCAGCAGTCAGGGTCAGCCCCAGCATTTT. This sequence encodes CASSQGQPQHF.

The V and J genes are TRBV11-2 and TRBJ2-7; 10 nucleotides line up with TRBD2. CDR1 and CDR2 from the germline V gene are SGHAT and FQNNGV. The junction had 4 bases not matched to a gene; V was cut back by 1 base and J by 1 base. The CDR3 has 16 residues. The CDR3 bases are TGTGCCAGCAGCTTAGTCCTAGCGGGGGAGTCCTACGAGCAGTACTTC. Protein: CASSLVLAGESYEQYF.